The 24 T cell receptor beta chains below all came from one sample that was sequenced in a study of metastatic and nonmetastatic thyroid tumors. TCRdb re-clonotyped the PCR reads through MiXCR. The sample yields roughly 53,000 clones, 20% seen once. Patients were all untreated before their thyroid surgery. Sample: blood. These receptors all stem from a female donor with papillary thyroid cancer or a benign thyroid nodule (not recorded which). Some clones in this sample may be carry-over from other donors' samples.

This clone is a singleton in its sample. A much larger clonotype is one base distant, so this may be a read error. The chain combines TRBV28 with TRBJ2-7, with 9 bases identical to TRBD1. Germline lookup yields CDR1 MDHEN and CDR2 SYDVKM. CDR3 length: 14 amino acids. DNA for the CDR3: TGTGCCAGCAGTTTAAACAGGGGGCTATACGAGCAGAACTTC. Protein product: CASSLNRGLYEQNF.

This clone was seen repeatedly, ten times or more. This chain uses TRBV5-1 with TRBJ1-2; 9 bases line up with TRBD1. The V and J ends lost 3 bases and 6 bases, in that order; junction bases with no gene match: 6. The CDR3 is 14 residues long. Germline V CDR1 and CDR2: SGHRS, YFSETQ. CDR3 in amino acids: CASSSNRTGDGYTF. In DNA, the CDR3 is TGCGCCAGCAGCTCCAACCGGACAGGGGATGGCTACACCTTC.

J is TRBJ1-2 and V is TRBV30; D unresolved. The V and J ends lost 7 bases and 8 bases respectively, with 17 bases between them. Germline lookup yields CDR1 GTSNPN and CDR2 SVGIG (reference sequence). This CDR3 is built from 12 residues. DNA for the CDR3: TGTGCCTTGAACGTATGGGAGAAGGGCTACACCTTC. It specifies CALNVWEKGYTF.

This clone was counted ten times or more. The chain couples TRBV28 to TRBJ1-5, with D possibly matching TRBD1 (5 bases). Germline V gives CDR1 MDHEN, CDR2 SYDVKM. V was shortened by 0 bases and J by 4 bases, with 16 bases between the two germline ends. The CDR3 runs 17 residues. The CDR3 coding sequence is TGTGCCAGCAGTTTATGGGCCGGGGGTACCTCGAATCAGCCCCAGCATTTT. Its translation: CASSLWAGGTSNQPQHF. Looking up the rest from reference TRBV28 and TRBJ1-5 gives the full variable domain: DVKVTQSSRYLVKRTGEKVFLECVQDMDHENMFWYRQDPGLGLRLIYFSYDVKMKEKGDIPEGYSVSREKKERFSLILESASTNQTSMYLCASSLWAGGTSNQPQHFGDGTRLSIL.

This clone is medium-sized (0.01 to 0.1%) in the sample. The chain combines TRBV20-1 with TRBJ1-2; the D is unclear. The V gene lost 0 bases and the J gene lost 2 bases, with 7 bases spanning the gap. Germline V gives CDR1 DFQATT, CDR2 SNEGSKA (reference sequence). The CDR3 is 13 amino acids. The CDR3 sequence: CSARDDWNYGYTF. CDR3 in DNA: TGCAGTGCTAGAGATGACTGGAACTATGGCTACACCTTC.

This clone was picked up many times. The chain employs TRBV6-1 and TRBJ2-1; 12 bases map to TRBD2. Losses at the gene ends were 7 bases for V and 8 bases for J; bases not matched to a gene: 9. Germline V gene sequence: CDR1 MNHNS, CDR2 SASEGT. The CDR3 consists of 15 residues. CDR3 DNA sequence: TGTGCCAGCACGGCCCTAGCGGGAGGGGTGCATGAGCAGTTCTTC. This encodes CASTALAGGVHEQFF.

This clone was observed many times. V usage is TRBV27 and J usage is TRBJ1-2; 7 bases line up with TRBD1. Germline V gene data show CDR1 as MNHEY and CDR2 as SMNVEV (reference sequence). The ends lost 4 bases at V and 6 bases at J; junction bases unmatched: 5. This CDR3 region has 13 residues. The CDR3 DNA reads TGTGCCAGCAGTTACGACAGGGAGGATGGCTACACCTTC. Translating it yields CASSYDREDGYTF.

About this clone itself: This clone may be a read error of a much larger clone one base away. This chain joins TRBV3-1 and TRBJ2-3; no reliable D call. Germline loops: CDR1 LGHDT, CDR2 YNNKEL (reference sequence). Trimming shortened V by 6 bases and J by 5 bases, and 6 bases separated the two germline ends. The CDR3 contains 11 residues. The CDR3 here is CASSGRDTQYF. CDR3 DNA: TGTGCCAGCAGTGGTCGAGATACGCAGTATTTT.

Comments on this clone: It may be a read error: a sequence one base away is much more abundant. The sample contains more than one DNA sequence encoding this CDR3. The V and J genes are TRBV19 and TRBJ1-4; 9 nucleotides align to TRBD1. The V gene's germline CDR1 is LNHDA and CDR2 SQIVND (reference sequence). The trim removed 9 bases at V and 14 bases at J, leaving 16 bases unmatched. The CDR3 is made up of 14 amino acids. The CDR3 DNA follows: TGTGCCAGCAGTTCCGGGACAGGGAAACTTCGCCTGTTTTTT. Encoded protein: CASSSGTGKLRLFF.

This clone was found many times. The genes are TRBV28 and TRBJ2-5; perhaps TRBD1 as D (6 bases). V was pared by 4 bases and J by 3 bases, with 9 bases between. The CDR3 has 13 amino acids. Germline loops: CDR1 MDHEN, CDR2 SYDVKM. The CDR3 DNA follows: TGTGCCAGCAGTTCCTACAGGGAAGAGACCCAGTACTTC. Translating it yields CASSSYREETQYF. The full variable domain, its missing parts supplied by reference TRBV28 and TRBJ2-5, is DVKVTQSSRYLVKRTGEKVFLECVQDMDHENMFWYRQDPGLGLRLIYFSYDVKMKEKGDIPEGYSVSREKKERFSLILESASTNQTSMYLCASSSYREETQYFGPGTRLLVL.

This clone was recorded at least ten times. This chain joins TRBV11-2 and TRBJ1-4; D is possibly TRBD1 (5 bases). Germline CDR1 reads SGHAT; CDR2 reads FQNNGV. The CDR3 length is 16 residues. Between the trimmed V and J ends, which lost 1 base and 8 bases, there was a span of 17 bases. DNA for the CDR3: TGTGCCAGCAGCTTAGTAGGGGTTGTCCGGGAGGAAAAACTGTTTTTT. Translating gives CASSLVGVVREEKLFF. Using reference TRBV11-2 and TRBJ1-4 for the parts outside the CDR3, the full variable domain is EAGVAQSPRYKIIEKRQSVAFWCNPISGHATLYWYQQILGQGPKLLIQFQNNGVVDDSQLPKDRFSAERLKGVDSTLKIQPAKLEDSAVYLCASSLVGVVREEKLFFGSGTQLSVL.

About this clone itself: A read error may account for a junction end that differs from germline. The chain joins TRBV10-1 to TRBJ1-4; the match to TRBD1 covers 9 bases. This CDR3 has 17 amino acids. CDR1 WNHNN and CDR2 SYGVQD come from the germline V gene (reference sequence). CDR3 in amino acids: CAGSELFRDREGLKLFF. In DNA, the CDR3 is TGCGCCGGCAGTGAGTTATTTCGGGACAGGGAAGGTCTAAAACTGTTTTTT.

This clone was observed many times. V is TRBV12-3 or TRBV12-4 and J is TRBJ2-1, with D possibly being TRBD1 or TRBD2 (5 bases each). This CDR3 is built from 15 residues. Trimming removed 3 bases from V and 0 bases from J, with 9 bases in between. Written as DNA, the CDR3 is TGTGCCAGCAGTTTGGCAGGGAGCTCCTACAATGAGCAGTTCTTC. Encoded protein: CASSLAGSSYNEQFF.

This clone was picked up many times. Different DNA sequences within this sample yield the same CDR3. V is TRBV19 and J is TRBJ1-1; no clear D gene. With 8 bases removed from V and 3 bases from J, the gap between germline ends came to 7 bases. This CDR3 has 11 amino acids. The germline V gene has CDR1 LNHDA and CDR2 SQIVND (reference sequence). The CDR3 nucleotides read TGTGCCAGTCTACACTACACTGAAGCTTTCTTT. Translation gives CASLHYTEAFF.

Turning to this clone: One end of the junction fails to match germline, which may point to a read error. The chain joins TRBV20-1 to TRBJ1-1; D unresolved. Germline-derived CDR1 and CDR2 are DFQATT and SNEGSKA (reference sequence). The CDR3 spans 15 residues. Written as DNA, the CDR3 is TGCAGTGCTAGGACCCCCTCCGGGGTGGGAACTGAAGATTTCTTT. As protein: CSARTPSGVGTEDFF.

This clone was seen only a few times. Because it lacks the conserved phenylalanine or tryptophan at the end, this CDR3 is likely a read error. This rearrangement joins TRBV4-1 to TRBJ2-7, with no clear D. Germline CDR1 reads MGHRA; CDR2 reads YSYEKL. The length of the CDR3 is 14 residues. CDR3 region: CASSQADTSYEQYL. The CDR3 coding sequence is TGCGCCAGCAGTCAAGCCGACACCAGCTACGAGCAGTACCTC.

This clone was counted at least ten times. The CDR3 DNA sequence: TGTGCCAGCAGGATAGGGTCGGCCAAAAACATTCAGTACTTC. Encoded protein: CASRIGSAKNIQYF. The V call is TRBV28, the J call TRBJ2-4; D gene ambiguous. Trimming left V 6 bases short and J 1 base short, with 10 bases between. Germline-derived CDR1 and CDR2 are MDHEN and SYDVKM. CDR3 length equals 14 residues. Full variable domain (remainder filled in from reference TRBV28 and TRBJ2-4): DVKVTQSSRYLVKRTGEKVFLECVQDMDHENMFWYRQDPGLGLRLIYFSYDVKMKEKGDIPEGYSVSREKKERFSLILESASTNQTSMYLCASRIGSAKNIQYFGAGTRLSVL.

The table lists this clone with a few counts. A much larger clone is a single base away; this may be a read error. The chain links TRBV25-1 to TRBJ1-2; D might be TRBD1 (5 bases). This CDR3 comprises 15 residues. The germline V gene has CDR1 MGHDK and CDR2 SYGVNS. V lost 8 bases and J lost 4, with 20 bases in between. CDR3 loop: CASEGENYYGYGYTF. The CDR3 DNA is TGTGCCAGCGAAGGGGAAAACTACTATGGCTATGGCTACACCTTC.

This clone has ten or more counts. The chain combines TRBV7-6 with TRBJ1-3; unclear D gene. This CDR3 spans 15 amino acids. Germline V gene sequence: CDR1 SGHVS, CDR2 FNYEAQ. The V end lost 5 bases, the J end lost 0 bases, and 11 bases lay between the germline ends. CDR3 sequence (DNA): TGTGCCAGCAGCCCCGGCCCCAACTCTGGAAACACCATATATTTT. Translating gives CASSPGPNSGNTIYF.

This clone came up many times. J is TRBJ2-7 and V is TRBV14; TRBD2 might be the D (5 bases). CDR1 is SGHDN and CDR2 is FVKESK in the germline V gene. The CDR3 has 14 residues. The germline V and J ends were trimmed by 5 bases and 3 bases, with 14 bases remaining between them. The CDR3, as DNA: TGTGCCAGCAGCGAAGCGGATCTGCTCTACGAGCAGTACTTC. It codes for CASSEADLLYEQYF.

V gene TRBV4-1 combines with J gene TRBJ2-7; D is ambiguous. The length of the CDR3 is 13 residues. CDR1 is MGHRA, CDR2 YSYEKL, per germline. Trimming shortened V by 7 bases and J by 1 base, and 11 bases separated the two germline ends. CDR3: CASIGIISYEQYF. The CDR3 coding sequence is TGCGCCAGCATTGGGATCATTTCCTACGAGCAGTACTTC.

In this sample, this clone turned up many times. The V gene is TRBV4-1, the J gene TRBJ2-7; TRBD1 matches at 7 bases. CDR1 and CDR2 from the germline V gene are MGHRA and YSYEKL. This CDR3 has 15 residues. V shed 1 base and J 5 bases; nucleotides not matched to a gene: 8. This CDR3 reads CASSQVDRAGNEQYF. The CDR3 DNA reads as TGCGCCAGCAGCCAAGTTGACAGGGCAGGCAACGAGCAGTACTTC.

This clone was seen at least ten times. This chain connects TRBV6-6 to TRBJ1-3, with D uncertain. The CDR3 consists of 16 residues. From germline, CDR1 is MNHNY and CDR2 SVGAGI (reference sequence). Trimming stripped 2 bases from V and 0 bases from J, with 11 bases between. This chain's CDR3 is CASSYGGLHSGNTIYF. In DNA, the CDR3 is TGTGCCAGCAGTTACGGTGGGCTCCACTCTGGAAACACCATATATTTT.

The chain employs TRBV7-8 and TRBJ2-7; possibly TRBD1 or TRBD2 for D (7 bases each). This CDR3 spans 15 amino acids. The V and J ends lost 4 bases and 6 bases respectively, with 19 bases between them. Germline assignment: CDR1 SGHVS and CDR2 FQNEAQ. The CDR3 sequence: CASSCGAGQCSEQYF. Here the CDR3 DNA reads TGTGCCAGCAGCTGTGGAGCGGGACAGTGTAGCGAGCAGTACTTC.